A single sample is the source of the 18 T cell receptor beta chains below, sequenced in a study of shared clonotypes between healthy human individuals. Data came from immunoSEQ multiplex PCR; TCRdb stores just in-frame clones and leaves some out. Here the sample spans some 2,500,000 clones, 80% to 95% being singletons. The specimen was naive CD4+ T cells from PBMCs. Subset defined: CD45RA+ positively selected. The receptors originated from a man between 18 and 29 years old in good health. Some clones in this sample may be carry-over from other donors' samples.

This chain uses TRBV11-3 with TRBJ2-2, with a tentative D call TRBD2 (6 bases). V lost 7 bases to trimming and J lost 1 base, with 10 bases between them. The CDR3 spans 14 residues. CDR1 is SGHNT, CDR2 YENEEA, per germline. CDR3 in DNA: TGTGCCAGCAAACCGGGACTGAACACCGGGGAGCTGTTTTTT. Its translation: CASKPGLNTGELFF.

The V and J genes are TRBV5-1 and TRBJ2-1; the match to TRBD1 covers 8 bases. Germline CDR1 is SGHRS and CDR2 is YFSETQ. The junction had 8 bases not matched to a gene; V was cut back by 4 bases and J by 8 bases. The CDR3 is 14 residues long. CDR3 bases: TGCGCCAGCAGCGACCGACAGGGGTGGTATGAGCAGTTCTTC. Encoded protein: CASSDRQGWYEQFF.

The rearrangement uses TRBV13 and TRBJ2-7; 8 positions match TRBD2. J was trimmed by 4 bases and V by 1 base; bases with no gene match: 6. The CDR3 has 15 amino acids. Germline CDR1 reads PRHDT; CDR2 reads FYEKMQ (reference sequence). Written as DNA, the CDR3 is TGTGCCAGCAGCTTAGTGGCAGCGGGGGTTTACGAGCAGTACTTC. It is translated as CASSLVAAGVYEQYF.

The chain couples TRBV4-3 to TRBJ2-7, with a tentative D call TRBD2 (5 bases). The CDR3 spans 19 residues. Trimming took 0 bases from V and 3 from J, leaving 24 bases between them. Germline CDR1 reads LGHNA; CDR2 reads YSLEER. In DNA, the CDR3 is TGCGCCAGCAGCCAAGAATGGGAAAAAAAGGACGGAGGCCACTACGAGCAGTACTTC. Translating it yields CASSQEWEKKDGGHYEQYF.

This chain joins TRBV28 and TRBJ1-2; TRBD1 matches at 7 bases. CDR3 length equals 16 residues. Germline CDR1 reads MDHEN; CDR2 reads SYDVKM. After removal of 5 bases from V and 8 bases from J, the junction contained 17 bases not matched to a gene. The CDR3: CASSTRIGAGGWGYTF. CDR3 DNA: TGTGCCAGCAGTACCCGGATTGGGGCAGGGGGTTGGGGCTACACCTTC.

The chain combines TRBV5-1 with TRBJ1-1; perhaps TRBD1 as D (6 bases). This CDR3 is 16 amino acids long. Germline V gives CDR1 SGHRS, CDR2 YFSETQ. V was shortened by 0 bases and J by 3 bases, with 15 bases between the two germline ends. CDR3: CASSLGSGAMHTEAFF. DNA of the CDR3: TGCGCCAGCAGCTTGGGATCGGGGGCCATGCACACTGAAGCTTTCTTT.

The chain combines TRBV29-1 with TRBJ2-5; 8 bases agree with TRBD1. This CDR3 region has 13 residues. Germline values: CDR1 SQVTM, CDR2 ANQGSEA. V was pared by 7 bases and J by 4 bases, with 8 bases of the junction left unmatched. The CDR3 sequence is CSAWDRLGETQYF. DNA for the CDR3: TGCAGCGCTTGGGACAGGTTGGGAGAGACCCAGTACTTC.

The J gene is TRBJ1-2, the V gene TRBV7-2, with 7 bases fitting TRBD1. The CDR3 runs to 14 residues. Germline V gives CDR1 SGHTA, CDR2 FQGNSA. Trimming took 5 bases from V and 3 from J; bases not matched to a gene: 6. The CDR3 loop reads CASSIRQGYYGYTF. The CDR3 DNA sequence: TGTGCCAGCAGCATCAGACAGGGCTACTATGGCTACACCTTC.

About this clone itself: The sample holds other DNA sequences that translate to the same CDR3. This chain uses TRBV18 with TRBJ2-5; a weak D match, TRBD2 (5 bases). The germline V and J ends were trimmed by 2 bases and 1 base, with 5 bases remaining between them. There are 13 residues in the CDR3. Germline CDR1 reads KGHSH; CDR2 reads LQKENI. The CDR3 nucleotides are TGTGCCAGCTCACCAGCGGGCCAAGAGACCCAGTACTTC. It encodes CASSPAGQETQYF.

The rearrangement joins TRBV7-2 to TRBJ1-3; 7 positions match TRBD1. The V segment lost 5 bases and the J segment 0 bases; nucleotides outside the gene matches: 4. Germline V gene data show CDR1 as SGHTA and CDR2 as FQGNSA. CDR3 length: 15 amino acids. The CDR3 region is CASSPRQGSGNTIYF. The CDR3 DNA follows: TGTGCCAGCAGCCCCAGACAGGGCTCTGGAAACACCATATATTTT.

As regards this clone: A read error may produce the germline difference seen at one junction end. This chain uses TRBV30 with TRBJ2-7, with D perhaps TRBD2 (6 bases). CDR3 size: 11 residues. Germline CDR1 reads GTSNPN; CDR2 reads SVGIG (reference sequence). CDR3 DNA: TGTGCCTGGAGTGTCGGGGGATGGGCAAGCTTC. This codes for CAWSVGGWASF.

This clone was observed a single time. The CDR3, as DNA: TGTGCCTGGAGTGTGGGGGGCGCGGCCACTGAAGCTTTCTTT. It translates to CAWSVGGAATEAFF. V gene TRBV30 combines with J gene TRBJ1-1, with D perhaps TRBD1 (6 bases). This CDR3 is built from 14 residues. V dropped 0 bases and J dropped 4 bases, with 12 bases sitting between them. Germline CDR1 reads GTSNPN; CDR2 reads SVGIG (reference sequence).

V and J are TRBV7-9 and TRBJ2-6, with D perhaps being TRBD1 or TRBD2 (5 bases each). This CDR3 region has 18 residues. Germline values: CDR1 SEHNR, CDR2 FQNEAQ (reference sequence). Trimming left V 2 bases short and J 0 bases short, with 14 bases between. The CDR3 DNA reads TGTGCCAGCAGCTTATACACGGGGCTAAGCTCTGGGGCCAACGTCCTGACTTTC. It is translated as CASSLYTGLSSGANVLTF.

The chain couples TRBV5-1 to TRBJ2-7; 7 bases agree with TRBD2. Germline V gene data show CDR1 as SGHRS and CDR2 as YFSETQ. This CDR3 spans 13 amino acids. V trimming: 4 bases; J trimming: 6 bases; junction bases outside the gene matches: 7. CDR3 sequence (DNA): TGCGCCAGCAGCCCCCCGGGACTACCCGAGCAGTACTTC. It codes for CASSPPGLPEQYF.

V usage is TRBV9 and J usage is TRBJ2-2; 9 bases agree with TRBD1. There are 16 residues in the CDR3. From germline, CDR1 is SGDLS and CDR2 YYNGEE. Trimming removed 4 bases from V and 4 bases from J; junction bases left unmatched: 8. CDR3 coding DNA: TGTGCCAGCAGCTTGCGACAGGGGGGGAGCACCGGGGAGCTGTTTTTT. This gives the protein CASSLRQGGSTGELFF.

CDR3 in amino acids: CASSSQGQPQHF. CDR3 DNA: TGTGCCAGCAGTTCCCAGGGGCAGCCCCAGCATTTT. V and J are TRBV6-6 and TRBJ1-5; tentatively, D is TRBD1 (6 bases). V was clipped by 4 bases and J by 7 bases, with 8 bases between them. CDR1 and CDR2 from the germline V gene are MNHNY and SVGAGI (reference sequence). This CDR3 is 12 amino acids long.

Only one count was recorded for this clone. As DNA, the CDR3 is TGTGCCAGTAACGGGGGAAACACTGAAGCTTTCTTT. Protein sequence: CASNGGNTEAFF. The V gene is TRBV19, the J gene TRBJ1-1; tentatively, D is TRBD1 (5 bases). CDR1 and CDR2 from the germline V gene are LNHDA and SQIVND (reference sequence). The CDR3 is made up of 12 amino acids. Trimming took 7 bases from V and 2 from J, leaving 8 bases between them.

V gene TRBV5-1 combines with J gene TRBJ1-4, with a possible D match to TRBD1 (5 bases). V was clipped by 5 bases and J by 6 bases, with 14 bases between them. The germline gives CDR1 SGHRS, CDR2 YFSETQ. This CDR3 is 14 amino acids long. The CDR3 here is CASRSGDRHEKLFF. CDR3 nucleotides: TGCGCCAGCAGAAGTGGGGACCGACATGAAAAACTGTTTTTT.